This is a list of T cell receptor beta chains from one sample in a study of blood T cell repertoires in COVID-19. The table came from immunoSEQ multiplex PCR; TCRdb's copy has only in-frame clones and leaves some out. The table records about 87,000 clones, around 84% of them present only once. The sample consisted of peripheral blood. The receptors were gathered from a man aged 40-50 years with acute or convalescent COVID-19. The CDR3 runs from the conserved cysteine through the conserved F or W. D genes are given only for firm matches. A clone size is listed for some rows: how often the clone was seen (once, few, many), or a class if it is expanded.

J	D	V	size	CDR3	DNA
TRBJ1-2	TRBD1	TRBV18	NA	CASSTAGRGPNGYTF	TGTGCCAGCTCCACCGCGGGCAGGGGGCCGAATGGCTACACCTTC
TRBJ2-5	NA	TRBV5-4	NA	CASSADVEGRGETQYF	TGTGCCAGCAGCGCGGACGTGGAGGGAAGGGGAGAGACCCAGTACTTC
TRBJ1-2	NA	TRBV2	NA	CASSDPLANYGYTF	TGTGCCAGCAGTGACCCGCTAGCTAACTATGGCTACACCTTC
TRBJ1-2	NA	TRBV12-3/TRBV12-4	few	CASRAMGGYTF	TGTGCCAGCAGAGCGATGGGTGGCTACACCTTC
TRBJ1-1	NA	TRBV19	NA	CASSIKGEVAVYLVNTEAFF	TGTGCCAGTAGTATAAAAGGCGAGGTGGCAGTTTATCTGGTGAACACTGAAGCTTTCTTT
TRBJ2-1	NA	TRBV18	NA	CASSPLSRGRNEQFF	TGTGCCAGCTCACCACTAAGCAGGGGAAGGAATGAGCAGTTCTTC
TRBJ2-1	TRBD1	TRBV7-9	NA	CASSLPDRGHNEQFF	TGTGCCAGCAGCTTGCCAGACAGGGGGCACAATGAGCAGTTCTTC
TRBJ1-4	NA	TRBV7-2	NA	CASSQSRTPNEKLFF	TGTGCCAGCAGCCAGTCTAGGACACCCAATGAAAAACTGTTTTTT
TRBJ1-6	NA	TRBV10-3	NA	CATLTAYNSPLHF	TGTGCCACGCTGACAGCCTATAATTCACCCCTCCACTTT
TRBJ1-1	NA	TRBV11-1	many	CASSLGRQKNTEAFF	TGTGCCAGCAGCTTAGGGAGACAGAAGAACACTGAAGCTTTCTTT
TRBJ1-4	NA	TRBV15	NA	CATSSLQGDNEKLFF	TGTGCCACCAGCAGTCTACAGGGCGATAATGAAAAACTGTTTTTT
TRBJ1-5	TRBD1	TRBV2	NA	CASTLLTGVIGNQPQHF	TGTGCCAGCACTCTACTAACAGGGGTAATAGGCAATCAGCCCCAGCATTTT
TRBJ2-7	TRBD2	TRBV20-1	NA	CSASSAGGNYEQYF	TGCAGTGCTAGTTCTGCGGGGGGGAATTACGAGCAGTACTTC
TRBJ2-1	NA	TRBV7-9	few	CASSLTLGEGEQFF	TGTGCCAGCAGCCTAACTTTAGGGGAAGGTGAGCAGTTCTTC
TRBJ1-1	NA	TRBV4-3	NA	CASSQADRGTEAFF	TGCGCCAGCAGCCAAGCCGATCGGGGCACTGAAGCTTTCTTT
TRBJ2-3	NA	TRBV24-1	once	CATSDEQGRSTDTQYF	TGTGCCACCAGTGATGAACAGGGAAGGAGCACAGATACGCAGTATTTT
TRBJ1-2	NA	TRBV30	NA	CAWSVYREGYTF	TGTGCCTGGAGTGTATATCGTGAGGGCTACACCTTC
TRBJ1-2	NA	TRBV6-1	NA	CASSEFFGQGYVTGYTF	TGTGCCAGCAGTGAATTTTTCGGGCAGGGATACGTAACTGGCTACACCTTC
TRBJ1-2	NA	TRBV11-2	NA	CATFAAAVAGGYTF	TGTGCCACCTTTGCGGCAGCCGTTGCTGGTGGCTACACCTTC
TRBJ2-1	TRBD2	TRBV7-2	NA	CASSIGLAGGSYNEQFF	TGTGCCAGCAGCATAGGACTAGCGGGGGGGTCCTACAATGAGCAGTTCTTC
TRBJ2-1	NA	TRBV9	NA	CASSAAGSRSYNEQFF	TGTGCCAGCAGCGCCGCCGGTAGCCGCTCCTACAATGAGCAGTTCTTC
TRBJ1-5	TRBD1	TRBV6-5	NA	CASRPRGLDGQPQHF	TGTGCCAGCAGGCCCAGGGGGTTAGATGGTCAGCCCCAGCATTTT
TRBJ1-1	NA	TRBV5-1	NA	CASSSQTVKTTEAFF	TGCGCCAGCAGCTCCCAGACAGTTAAAACGACTGAAGCTTTCTTT
TRBJ2-7	NA	TRBV29-1	NA	CSVGPGIGGRREQYF	TGCAGCGTTGGGCCAGGAATAGGGGGAAGAAGGGAGCAGTACTTC